This T cell receptor (beta chain) was found in a study of T cell responses to AZD1222 COVID-19 vaccine. The study's findings and limits: Close to half of spike-specific TCRs reportedly recognize unmutated variant regions. Dominant CD4 TCR responses targeted spike regions 160-218 and 743-854. Repertoires were collected only later (after the peak T cell response had occurred).

Clones were read by immunoSEQ multiplex PCR, and TCRdb kept only the in-frame ones, dropping some. The repertoire holds roughly 96,000 clones, roughly nine tenths seen once, with roughly 1.7% in the top ten. The CDR3 totals 18 residues. From germline, CDR1 is SGDLS and CDR2 YYNGEE. Between the trimmed V and J ends, which lost 3 bases and 0 bases, there was a span of 19 bases. Note on this clone: Its target is not known.

This receptor was obtained from an adult in good health. The material sequenced was peripheral blood, taken on day 0 of AZD1222 vaccination. This chain joins TRBV9 and TRBJ2-1, with D perhaps matching TRBD1 (5 bases). The CDR3 bases are TGTGCCAGCAGCGGCCCATTGGACACACGGAGCTCCTACAATGAGCAGTTCTTC. This translates into CASSGPLDTRSSYNEQFF. Based on the CDR3 plus reference TRBV9 and TRBJ2-1, the full variable domain is DSGVTQTPKHLITATGQRVTLRCSPRSGDLSVYWYQQSLDQGLQFLIQYYNGEERAKGNILERFSAQQFPDLHSELNLSSLELGDSALYFCASSGPLDTRSSYNEQFFGPGTRLTVL.